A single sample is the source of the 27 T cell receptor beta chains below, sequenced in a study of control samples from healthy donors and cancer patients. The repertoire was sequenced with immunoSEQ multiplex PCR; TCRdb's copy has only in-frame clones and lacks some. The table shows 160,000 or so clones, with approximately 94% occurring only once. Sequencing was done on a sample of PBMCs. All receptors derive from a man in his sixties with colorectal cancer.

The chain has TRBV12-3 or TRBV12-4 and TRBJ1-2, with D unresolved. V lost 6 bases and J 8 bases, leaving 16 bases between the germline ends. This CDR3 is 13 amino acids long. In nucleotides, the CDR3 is TGTGCCAGCAGCCCCCCGGGGTTCGGGGGCTACACCTTC. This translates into CASSPPGFGGYTF.

CDR3 amino acids: CASSGSGHTDTQYF. Here the CDR3 DNA reads TGTGCCAGTTCAGGGTCAGGACACACAGATACGCAGTATTTT. V usage is TRBV19 and J usage is TRBJ2-3, with a weak D call TRBD1 (5 bases). CDR3 length equals 14 residues. Trimming took 8 bases from V and 2 from J, leaving 14 bases between them. CDR1 is LNHDA and CDR2 is SQIVND in the germline V gene (reference sequence).

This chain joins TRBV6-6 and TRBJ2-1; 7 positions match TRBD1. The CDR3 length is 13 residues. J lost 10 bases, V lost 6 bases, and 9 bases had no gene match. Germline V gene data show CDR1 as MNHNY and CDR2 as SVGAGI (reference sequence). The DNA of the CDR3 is TGTGCCAGCAGCCGGGACAGAATCTCCGAGCAGTTCTTC. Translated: CASSRDRISEQFF.

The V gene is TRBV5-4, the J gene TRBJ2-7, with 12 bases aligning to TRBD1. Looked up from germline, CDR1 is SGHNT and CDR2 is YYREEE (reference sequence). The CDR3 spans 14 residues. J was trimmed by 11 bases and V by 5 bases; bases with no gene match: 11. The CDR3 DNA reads TGTGCCAGCAGGCTTCCGGGACAGGGGGCCCCGGAGTACTTC. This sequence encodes CASRLPGQGAPEYF.

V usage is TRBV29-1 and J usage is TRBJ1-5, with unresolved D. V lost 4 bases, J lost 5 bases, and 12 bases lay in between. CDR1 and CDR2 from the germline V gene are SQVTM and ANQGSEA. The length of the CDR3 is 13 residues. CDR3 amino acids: CSVGWAPDQPQHF. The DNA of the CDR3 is TGCAGCGTTGGTTGGGCCCCGGATCAGCCCCAGCATTTT.

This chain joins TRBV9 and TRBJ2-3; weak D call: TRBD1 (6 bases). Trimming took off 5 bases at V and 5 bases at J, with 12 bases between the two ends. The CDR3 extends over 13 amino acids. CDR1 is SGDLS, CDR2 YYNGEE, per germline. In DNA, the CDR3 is TGTGCCAGCAGGTCAGGGGATAGAGATACGCAGTATTTT. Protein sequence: CASRSGDRDTQYF.

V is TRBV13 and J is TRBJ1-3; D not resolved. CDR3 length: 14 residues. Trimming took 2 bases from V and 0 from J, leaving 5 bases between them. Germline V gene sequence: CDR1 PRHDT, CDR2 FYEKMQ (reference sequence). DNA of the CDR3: TGTGCCAGCAGCTTACGGGGCTCTGGAAACACCATATATTTT. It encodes CASSLRGSGNTIYF.

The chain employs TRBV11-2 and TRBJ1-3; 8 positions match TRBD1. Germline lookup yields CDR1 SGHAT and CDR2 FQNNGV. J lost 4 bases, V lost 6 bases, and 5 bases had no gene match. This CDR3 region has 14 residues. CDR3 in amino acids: CASSRTGGGNTIYF. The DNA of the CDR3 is TGTGCCAGCAGTCGCACAGGGGGGGGAAACACCATATATTTT.

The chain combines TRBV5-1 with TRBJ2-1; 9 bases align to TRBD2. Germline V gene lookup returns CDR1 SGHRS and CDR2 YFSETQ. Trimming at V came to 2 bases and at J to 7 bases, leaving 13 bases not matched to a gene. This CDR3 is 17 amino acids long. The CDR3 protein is CASSFFPAGGRGNEQFF. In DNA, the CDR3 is TGCGCCAGCAGCTTTTTTCCGGCGGGGGGGCGGGGAAATGAGCAGTTCTTC.

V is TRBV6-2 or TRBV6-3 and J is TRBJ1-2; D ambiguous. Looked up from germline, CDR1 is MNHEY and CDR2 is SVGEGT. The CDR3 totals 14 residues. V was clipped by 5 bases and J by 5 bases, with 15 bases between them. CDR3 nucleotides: TGTGCCAGCAGTAGATCGAACGGACTTTATGGCTACACCTTC. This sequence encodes CASSRSNGLYGYTF.

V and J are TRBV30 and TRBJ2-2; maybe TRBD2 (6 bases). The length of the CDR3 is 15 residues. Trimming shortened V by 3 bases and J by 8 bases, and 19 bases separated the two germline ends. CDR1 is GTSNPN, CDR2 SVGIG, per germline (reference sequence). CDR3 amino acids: CAWSALYGGRGELFF. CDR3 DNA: TGTGCCTGGAGCGCCCTCTATGGAGGGAGAGGGGAGCTGTTTTTT.

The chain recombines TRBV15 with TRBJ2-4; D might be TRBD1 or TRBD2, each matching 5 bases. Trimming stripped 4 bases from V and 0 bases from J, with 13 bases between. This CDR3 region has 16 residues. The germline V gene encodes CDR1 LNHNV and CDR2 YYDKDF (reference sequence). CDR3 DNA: TGTGCCACCAGCATCCGGGACCTACTAGCCAAAAACATTCAGTACTTC. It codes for CATSIRDLLAKNIQYF.

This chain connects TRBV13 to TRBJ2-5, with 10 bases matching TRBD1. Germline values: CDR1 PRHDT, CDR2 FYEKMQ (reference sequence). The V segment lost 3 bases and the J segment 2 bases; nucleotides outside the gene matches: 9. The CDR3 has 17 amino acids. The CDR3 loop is CASSFTYGTGEQETQYF. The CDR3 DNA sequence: TGTGCCAGCAGCTTCACGTATGGGACAGGGGAACAAGAGACCCAGTACTTC.

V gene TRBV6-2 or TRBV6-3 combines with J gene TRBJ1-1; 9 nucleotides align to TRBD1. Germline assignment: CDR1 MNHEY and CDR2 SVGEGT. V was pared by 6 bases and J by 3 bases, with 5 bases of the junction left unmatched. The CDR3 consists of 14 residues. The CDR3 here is CASSTQGAYTEAFF. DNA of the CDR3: TGTGCCAGCAGCACACAGGGGGCCTACACTGAAGCTTTCTTT.

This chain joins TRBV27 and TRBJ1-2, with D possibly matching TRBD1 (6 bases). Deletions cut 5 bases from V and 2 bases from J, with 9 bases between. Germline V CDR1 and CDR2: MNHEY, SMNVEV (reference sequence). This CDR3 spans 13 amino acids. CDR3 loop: CASSPDRNYGYTF. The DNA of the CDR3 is TGTGCCAGCAGTCCTGACAGGAACTATGGCTACACCTTC.

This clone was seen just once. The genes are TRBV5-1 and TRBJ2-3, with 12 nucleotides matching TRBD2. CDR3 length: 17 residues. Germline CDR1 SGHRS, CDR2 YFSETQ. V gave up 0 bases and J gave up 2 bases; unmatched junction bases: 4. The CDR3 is CASSLVASGGATDTQYF. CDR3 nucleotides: TGCGCCAGCAGCTTGGTCGCTAGCGGGGGGGCCACAGATACGCAGTATTTT.

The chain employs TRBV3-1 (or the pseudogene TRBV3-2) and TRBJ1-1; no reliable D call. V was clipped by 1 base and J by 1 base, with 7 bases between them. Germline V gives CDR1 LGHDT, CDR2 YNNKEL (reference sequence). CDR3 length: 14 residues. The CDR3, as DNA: TGTGCCAGCAGCCAAGTCGGGTCGAACACTGAAGCTTTCTTT. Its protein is CASSQVGSNTEAFF.

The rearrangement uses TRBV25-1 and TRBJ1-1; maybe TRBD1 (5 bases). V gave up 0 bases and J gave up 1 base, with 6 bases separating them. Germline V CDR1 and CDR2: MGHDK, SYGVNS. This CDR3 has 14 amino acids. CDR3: CASSEYGGNTEAFF. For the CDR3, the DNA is TGTGCCAGCAGTGAATACGGGGGGAACACTGAAGCTTTCTTT.

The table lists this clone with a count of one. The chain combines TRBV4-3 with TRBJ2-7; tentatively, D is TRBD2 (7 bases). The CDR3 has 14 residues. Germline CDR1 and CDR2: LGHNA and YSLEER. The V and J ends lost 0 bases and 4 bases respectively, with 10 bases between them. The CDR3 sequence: CASSQEGGAYEQYF. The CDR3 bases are TGCGCCAGCAGCCAAGAAGGGGGGGCTTACGAGCAGTACTTC.

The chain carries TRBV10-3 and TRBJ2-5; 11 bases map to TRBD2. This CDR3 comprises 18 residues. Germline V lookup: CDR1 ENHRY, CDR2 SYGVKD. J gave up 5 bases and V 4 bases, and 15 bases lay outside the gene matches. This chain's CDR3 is CAISASEGSGGARETQYF. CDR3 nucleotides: TGTGCCATCAGTGCCAGCGAGGGTAGCGGGGGGGCCCGGGAGACCCAGTACTTC.

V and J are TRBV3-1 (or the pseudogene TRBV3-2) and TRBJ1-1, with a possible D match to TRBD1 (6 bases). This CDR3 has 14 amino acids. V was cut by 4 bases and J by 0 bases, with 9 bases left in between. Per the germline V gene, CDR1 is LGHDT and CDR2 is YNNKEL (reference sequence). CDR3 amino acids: CASSPRGLNTEAFF. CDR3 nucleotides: TGTGCCAGCAGCCCCAGGGGCTTGAACACTGAAGCTTTCTTT.

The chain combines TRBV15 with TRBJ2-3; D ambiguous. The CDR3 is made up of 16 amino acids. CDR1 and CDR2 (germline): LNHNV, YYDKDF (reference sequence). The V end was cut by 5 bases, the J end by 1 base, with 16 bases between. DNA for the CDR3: TGTGCCACCAGCGACACGGTACTTCGCGGCACAGATACGCAGTATTTT. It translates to CATSDTVLRGTDTQYF.

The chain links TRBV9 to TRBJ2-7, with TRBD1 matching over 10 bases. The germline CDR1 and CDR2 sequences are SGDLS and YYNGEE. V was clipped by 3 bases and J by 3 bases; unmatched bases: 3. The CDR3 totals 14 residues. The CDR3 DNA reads TGTGCCAGCAGCGAGAGGGACAGGGGCTACGAGCAGTACTTC. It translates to CASSERDRGYEQYF.

The CDR3 loop is CASSPFGSQETQYF. CDR3 nucleotide sequence: TGTGCCAGCAGCCCCTTCGGCAGCCAAGAGACCCAGTACTTC. The J gene is TRBJ2-5, the V gene TRBV9; unclear D gene. This CDR3 has 14 residues. From germline, CDR1 is SGDLS and CDR2 YYNGEE. V lost 4 bases to trimming and J lost 1 base, with 11 bases between them. The full variable domain, with the rest looked up from reference TRBV9 and TRBJ2-5, is DSGVTQTPKHLITATGQRVTLRCSPRSGDLSVYWYQQSLDQGLQFLIQYYNGEERAKGNILERFSAQQFPDLHSELNLSSLELGDSALYFCASSPFGSQETQYFGPGTRLLVL.

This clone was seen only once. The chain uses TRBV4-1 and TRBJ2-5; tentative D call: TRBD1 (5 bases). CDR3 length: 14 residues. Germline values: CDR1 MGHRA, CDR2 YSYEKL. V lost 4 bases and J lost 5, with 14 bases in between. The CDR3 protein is CASSPPGLLETQYF. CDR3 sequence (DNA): TGCGCCAGCAGCCCCCCAGGGCTTCTGGAGACCCAGTACTTC.

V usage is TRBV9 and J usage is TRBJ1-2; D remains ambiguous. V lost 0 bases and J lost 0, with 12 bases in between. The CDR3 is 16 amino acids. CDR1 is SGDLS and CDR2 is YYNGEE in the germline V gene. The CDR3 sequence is CASSVVSARTNYGYTF. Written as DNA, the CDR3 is TGTGCCAGCAGCGTAGTGTCCGCCCGGACTAACTATGGCTACACCTTC.

CDR3 amino acids: CASSQSMGWETQYF. The CDR3 nucleotides read TGCGCCAGCAGCCAATCAATGGGGTGGGAGACCCAGTACTTC. This chain uses TRBV4-1 with TRBJ2-5; D remains unclear. The germline V and J ends were trimmed by 2 bases and 5 bases, with 12 bases remaining between them. Germline V gene sequence: CDR1 MGHRA, CDR2 YSYEKL. CDR3 length: 14 residues.